The entry below describes one T cell receptor (beta chain). The antigen is unknown. This record belongs to a study of OX40 agonist ivuxolimab in advanced cancers. At the level of the study: Participants averaged roughly 57 years of age (range roughly 20 to 90) and were roughly 80% male. General study points: Clonal expansion among partial responders at 0.1-3.0 mg/kg ranked near the lowest. Mean expanded clone counts were higher in CD8+ than CD4+ T cells.

Using immunoSEQ multiplex PCR, the repertoire was profiled, and TCRdb retains in-frame clones only, with some absent. The sample comprises about 22,000 clones, roughly 81% of which are singletons, and less than 65% rests with the top ten. Germline V gene sequence: CDR1 SEHNR, CDR2 FQNEAQ (reference sequence). V was pared by 5 bases and J by 2 bases, with 10 bases between. This CDR3 is 13 amino acids long. This receptor was taken from an adult with an advanced solid tumor such as melanoma, head and neck, liver or kidney cancer. Sample: CD4+ or CD8+ T cells sorted from blood, taken in a trial of the OX40 agonist ivuxolimab. This chain links TRBV7-9 with TRBJ2-7, with D possibly TRBD1 on 6 matching bases. CDR3 protein: CASSLGTTYEQYF. CDR3 DNA: TGTGCCAGCAGCCTCGGGACAACCTACGAGCAGTACTTC. Using reference TRBV7-9 and TRBJ2-7 for the parts outside the CDR3, the full variable domain is DTGVSQNPRHKITKRGQNVTFRCDPISEHNRLYWYRQTLGQGPEFLTYFQNEAQLEKSRLLSDRFSAERPKGSFSTLEIQRTEQGDSAMYLCASSLGTTYEQYFGPGTRLTVT.